Listed below are T cell receptor beta chains from one sample, sequenced in a study of identical twins. TCRdb independently ran MiXCR on the 5' RACE reads; one entry per CDR3 protein. This table holds 690,000 or so distinct CDR3 sequences, under 9% found once. This sample also appeared in a second study, on yellow fever vaccine responses in identical twins.

The sequenced material came from PBMCs. The receptors originated from a woman aged 18 to 35 in good health. CDR3s include the opening cysteine and the closing phenylalanine or tryptophan. The D gene is left open where the match is weak. Expanded clones are given a class, and other clones once, few, many or no size at all.

clone_size,j_call,v_call,d_call,cdr3_nt,cdr3_aa
few,TRBJ2-6,TRBV5-1,NA,TGCGCCAGCAGCTTGAAGAATGTCGACAGCTCTGGGGCCAACGTCCTGACTTTC,CASSLKNVDSSGANVLTF
few,TRBJ2-1,TRBV2,NA,TGTGCCAGCAGTGAGTATCGGTACCTCTCCTACAATGAGCAGTTCTTC,CASSEYRYLSYNEQFF
few,TRBJ2-7,TRBV5-1,TRBD1,TGCGCCAGCAGCACCCCCGGGACAGGGGCCGCCTACGAGCAGTACTTC,CASSTPGTGAAYEQYF
many,TRBJ1-3,TRBV12-3/TRBV12-4,NA,TGTGCCAGCAGCTCTACGGCCGGAAACACCATATATTTT,CASSSTAGNTIYF
NA,TRBJ1-6,TRBV19,NA,TGTGCCAGCCGATCCCTGGGAGATTCACCCCTCCACTTT,CASRSLGDSPLHF
few,TRBJ2-5,TRBV25-1,NA,TGTGCCAGCAGTGGCGGGGATGGGGAGACCCAGTACTTC,CASSGGDGETQYF
many,TRBJ2-7,TRBV7-8,TRBD1,TGTGCCAGCAGCTTAACCGGGACCGGGACAGCTACCTACGAGCAGTACTTC,CASSLTGTGTATYEQYF
few,TRBJ2-2,TRBV20-1,TRBD1,TGCAGTGCCACGAGGGACAGGGCGTACACCGGGGAGCTGTTTTTT,CSATRDRAYTGELFF
many,TRBJ1-1,TRBV7-2,NA,TGTGCCAGCAGGTCCAGTAGCGGGAACACTGAAGCTTTCTTT,CASRSSSGNTEAFF
few,TRBJ1-1,TRBV7-7,NA,TGTGCTAGCAGCTTATTTAAGAACACTGAAGCTTTCTTT,CASSLFKNTEAFF
few,TRBJ2-1,TRBV20-1,TRBD2,TGCAGTGCTAGTACGTTCGGGACTAGCGGGAGGTCAGATCCGGATGAGCAGTTCTTC,CSASTFGTSGRSDPDEQFF
few,TRBJ2-3,TRBV20-1,NA,TGCAGTGCTAGAGATATTGGAGGGGGCGCAGCAGATACGCAGTATTTT,CSARDIGGGAADTQYF
NA,TRBJ2-5,TRBV12-3/TRBV12-4,NA,TGTGCCAGCAGTTTATCCCCCCAACAAGAGACCCAGTACTTC,CASSLSPQQETQYF
NA,TRBJ1-5,TRBV11-2,NA,TGTGCCAGCAGCTCGGGTAGAGGCAGCAATCAGCCCCAGCATTTT,CASSSGRGSNQPQHF
NA,TRBJ2-1,TRBV28,TRBD2,TGTGCCAGCAGTTTATCCCACCCCGTTAGCGCGGGAGGTGAGCAGTTCTTC,CASSLSHPVSAGGEQFF
many,TRBJ2-1,TRBV7-2,NA,TGTGCCAGCAGCCCTTATATCGAGCAGTTCTTC,CASSPYIEQFF
many,TRBJ2-1,TRBV29-1,TRBD2,TGCAGCGCCTGGGGAGGGAACCGCTCCTACAATGAGCAGTTCTTC,CSAWGGNRSYNEQFF
few,TRBJ1-1,TRBV20-1,NA,TGCAGTGCTAGGTCCTCGGAGAACACTGAAGCTTTCTTT,CSARSSENTEAFF
many,TRBJ2-7,TRBV5-6,TRBD2,TGTGCCAGCAGCTTGTCGAAGCTAGCGGGACCTACCCGCTCCTACGAGCAGTACTTC,CASSLSKLAGPTRSYEQYF
NA,TRBJ1-1,TRBV5-8,TRBD1,TGTGCCAGCGGCCACGGGACAGGGGCTGAAGCTTTCTTT,CASGHGTGAEAFF
NA,TRBJ2-5,TRBV7-9,NA,TGTGCCAGCAGCCGACGGGAGTCGACGGAGACCCAGTACTTC,CASSRRESTETQYF
NA,TRBJ2-3,TRBV12-3/TRBV12-4,NA,TGTGCCAGCAGTTTTTTAGGGGGGCAAGATACGCAGTATTTT,CASSFLGGQDTQYF
NA,TRBJ2-2,TRBV7-2,NA,TGTGCCAGCAGCTTCGTGCCCGGGGAGCTGTTTTTT,CASSFVPGELFF
NA,TRBJ1-1,TRBV28,TRBD1,TGTGCCAGCACGGGACAGGTAGCGACTGAAGCTTTCTTT,CASTGQVATEAFF
NA,TRBJ2-7,TRBV7-2,NA,TGTGCCAGCAGCTTAGCACCGAACGAGCAGTACTTC,CASSLAPNEQYF